These T cell receptor beta chains were read from a single sample in a study of control samples from healthy donors and cancer patients. Sequenced by immunoSEQ multiplex PCR; TCRdb stores in-frame clones only, minus some. The sample contains roughly 130,000 clones, roughly 90% of which appear only once. Sequencing used blood. The source of these receptors is a man between 18 and 29 years old in good health. CDR3s include the opening cysteine and the closing phenylalanine or tryptophan. Each record gives: J gene, V gene, D gene, CDR3 DNA, CDR3 protein. The D gene is left open where the match is weak.

TRBJ1-6,TRBV30,.,TGTGCCTGGATGGGGAATAATTCACCCCTCCACTTT,CAWMGNNSPLHF
TRBJ2-5,TRBV28,.,TGTGCCAGCAGCCATCCCCGGGGAAGGGAGACCCAGTACTTC,CASSHPRGRETQYF
TRBJ2-7,TRBV7-9,.,TGTGCCAGCAGCTTAGGGACAGCCTACGAGCAGTACTTC,CASSLGTAYEQYF
TRBJ1-3,TRBV7-3,.,TGTGCCAGCAGTAGGCGGTGGGGTAATTCTGGAAACACCATATATTTT,CASSRRWGNSGNTIYF
TRBJ1-6,TRBV7-8,TRBD1,TGTGCCAGCAGCTTAGGGACAGGGGATCAGGCCCTCCACTTT,CASSLGTGDQALHF
TRBJ1-1,TRBV18,TRBD1,TGTGCCAGCTCACCACGGACAGGGGAAGCTTTCTTT,CASSPRTGEAFF
TRBJ1-2,TRBV29-1,TRBD1,TGCAGCGTTGAAGACGGGACAGGGGAGAGAGGCTACACCTTC,CSVEDGTGERGYTF
TRBJ2-7,TRBV30,.,TGTGCCTTGCAGGGGATTACCTACGAGCAGTACTTC,CALQGITYEQYF
TRBJ2-2,TRBV5-1,.,TGCGCCAGCAGCCCGCGTTCCGGGGAGCTGTTTTTT,CASSPRSGELFF
TRBJ1-1,TRBV15,.,TGTGCCACCAGCAGAGATAATAGAGTTGCTTTCTTT,CATSRDNRVAFF